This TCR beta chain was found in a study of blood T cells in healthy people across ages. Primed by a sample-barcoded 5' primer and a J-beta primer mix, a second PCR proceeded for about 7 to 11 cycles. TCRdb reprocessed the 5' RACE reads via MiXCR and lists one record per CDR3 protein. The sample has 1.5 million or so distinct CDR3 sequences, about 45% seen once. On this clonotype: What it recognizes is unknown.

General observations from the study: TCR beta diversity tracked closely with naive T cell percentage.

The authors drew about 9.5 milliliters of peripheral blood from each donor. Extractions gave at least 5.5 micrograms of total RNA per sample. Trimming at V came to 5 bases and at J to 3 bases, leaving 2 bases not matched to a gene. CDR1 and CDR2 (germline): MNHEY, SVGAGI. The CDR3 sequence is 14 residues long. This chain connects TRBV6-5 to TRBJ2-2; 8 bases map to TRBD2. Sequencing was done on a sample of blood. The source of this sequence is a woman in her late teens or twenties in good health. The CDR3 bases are TGTGCCAGCAGTCGGCGGGGGGACACCGGGGAGCTGTTTTTT. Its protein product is CASSRRGDTGELFF.